This T cell receptor (beta chain) was found in a study of blood T cell repertoires in COVID-19 (TCRdb year 2020). With respect to the entire study: The collaborator samples originated in the United States, Italy and Spain and spanned the acute and convalescent phases of COVID-19. The material from the prospective study consisted of cDNA or gDNA derived from T cells, B-cell-depleted T cells, or PBMCs. The dataset comprised deeply sampled blood TCRbeta repertoires from subjects exposed to, actively infected with, or recovered from COVID-19. The repertoires were released in a freely available public database meant as a resource for research on the immune response to SARS-CoV-2. The samples were drawn from the first 160 participants of the ongoing ImmuneRACE study and from 950 to 1,500 subjects provided by 6 global collaborators. Nearly every sample came with metadata listing a de-identified subject ID, COVID-19 status, age in years and sex. Where HLA class I and class II types were available, the types were taken from metadata supplied by the sample provider, not from assay-based typing.

Collaborating institutions collected whole blood in K2EDTA tubes following their own protocols. For TCRbeta analysis, collaborators shipped samples in one of three forms: frozen whole blood, isolated PBMCs, or DNA extracted from either of those sample types. TCRbeta CDR3 regions were amplified from genomic DNA by means of the immunoSEQ Assay, a bias-controlled multiplex PCR. On the study's bioinformatics: The number of nucleated cells in each sample was estimated from the amplification of reference gene primers within the assay. To quantify the absolute abundance of each unique TCRbeta CDR3 rearrangement, sequence reads were collapsed and filtered. For each sample, productive Simpson clonality was calculated by taking the square root of Simpson's diversity index across productive rearrangements. The immuneACCESS repertoire file appears here via TCRdb, limited to in-frame rearrangements. These files lack a portion of the clones; in checked studies, under half of the deficit traces to unresolved V genes, and the cause of the others is not known. V and J calls and clone size are as listed in that table; D and trimming were resolved from the DNA. Within this sample are about 71,000 clones, with more than 60% of them counted one time only. Together, the top ten hold approximately 29% of the sample.

Comments on this clone: Its antigen remains unidentified. No much larger clone exists at a distance of one base, and base qualities are not known.

From its cysteine to its phenylalanine, the CDR3 spans 10 amino acids. Only the CDR3 portion is preserved as DNA: 30 bases, with reading frame beginning at the first base. From a lookup of the germline V gene, CDR1 and CDR2 are MNHEY and SVGAGI. V trim: 8 bases; J trim: 13 bases; unmatched bases: 5. Findings and caveats that apply to the study as a whole: The quantity of clinical and demographic metadata differed by source and by participant and was supplied without curation.

This clonotype originated in a woman aged 80 or over with active or convalescent COVID-19. The source material was peripheral blood. The chain is made from TRBV6-5 and TRBJ1-2; 9 central nucleotides agree with TRBD1. Read as DNA, the sequence is TGTGCCAGCCGGGACAGGGACTTCACCTTC. Protein translation: CASRDRDFTF.